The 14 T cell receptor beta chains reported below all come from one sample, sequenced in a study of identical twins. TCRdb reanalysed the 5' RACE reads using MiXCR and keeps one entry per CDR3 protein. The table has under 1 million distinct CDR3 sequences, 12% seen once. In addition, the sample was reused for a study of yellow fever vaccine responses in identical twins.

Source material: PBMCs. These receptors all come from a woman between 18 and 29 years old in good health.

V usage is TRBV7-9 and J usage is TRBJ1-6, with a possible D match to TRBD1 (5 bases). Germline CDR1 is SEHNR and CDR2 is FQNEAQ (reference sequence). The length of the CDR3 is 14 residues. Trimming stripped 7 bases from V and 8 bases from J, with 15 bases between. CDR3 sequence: CASTPTGRDSPLHF. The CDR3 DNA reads TGTGCCAGCACCCCCACGGGGCGGGATTCACCCCTCCACTTT.

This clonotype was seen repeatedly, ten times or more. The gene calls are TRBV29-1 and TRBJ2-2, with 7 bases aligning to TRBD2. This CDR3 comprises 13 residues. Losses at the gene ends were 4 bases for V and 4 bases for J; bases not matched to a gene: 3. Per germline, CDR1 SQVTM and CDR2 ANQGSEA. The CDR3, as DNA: TGCAGCGTTGTAAGCGGGATCACCGGGGAGCTGTTTTTT. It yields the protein CSVVSGITGELFF.

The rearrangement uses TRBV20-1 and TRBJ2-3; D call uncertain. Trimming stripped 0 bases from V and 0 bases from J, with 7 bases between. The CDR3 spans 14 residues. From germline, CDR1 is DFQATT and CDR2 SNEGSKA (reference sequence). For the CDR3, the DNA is TGCAGTGCTAGAGATGTGAGCAGCACAGATACGCAGTATTTT. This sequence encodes CSARDVSSTDTQYF.

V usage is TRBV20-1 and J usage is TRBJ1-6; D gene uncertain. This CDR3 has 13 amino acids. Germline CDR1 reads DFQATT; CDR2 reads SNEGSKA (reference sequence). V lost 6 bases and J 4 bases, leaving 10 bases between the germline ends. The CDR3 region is CSASDGYNSPLHF. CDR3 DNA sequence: TGCAGTGCCTCGGACGGGTATAATTCACCCCTCCACTTT.

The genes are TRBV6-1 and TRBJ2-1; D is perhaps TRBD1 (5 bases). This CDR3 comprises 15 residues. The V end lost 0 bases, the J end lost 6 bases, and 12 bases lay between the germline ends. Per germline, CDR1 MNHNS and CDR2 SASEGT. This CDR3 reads CASSEAQGSINEQFF. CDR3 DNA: TGTGCCAGCAGTGAAGCCCAGGGCAGCATCAATGAGCAGTTCTTC.

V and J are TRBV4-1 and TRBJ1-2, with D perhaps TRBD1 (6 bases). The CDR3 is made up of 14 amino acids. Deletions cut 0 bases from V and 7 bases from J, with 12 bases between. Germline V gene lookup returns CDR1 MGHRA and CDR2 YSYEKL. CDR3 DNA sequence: TGCGCCAGCAGCCAAGAGGCAGGGGACTCTGGCTACACCTTC. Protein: CASSQEAGDSGYTF.

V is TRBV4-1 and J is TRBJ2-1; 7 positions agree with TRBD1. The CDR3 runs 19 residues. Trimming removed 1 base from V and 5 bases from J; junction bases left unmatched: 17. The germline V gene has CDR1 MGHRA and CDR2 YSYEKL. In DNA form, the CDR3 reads TGCGCCAGCAGCCAAGTCCTTTTATCCGGAGACAGGGCAAACAATGAGCAGTTCTTC. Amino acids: CASSQVLLSGDRANNEQFF.

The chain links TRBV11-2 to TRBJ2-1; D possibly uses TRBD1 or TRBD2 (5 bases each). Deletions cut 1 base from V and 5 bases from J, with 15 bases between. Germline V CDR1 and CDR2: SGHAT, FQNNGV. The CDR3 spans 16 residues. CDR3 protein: CASSLGGDRTHNEQFF. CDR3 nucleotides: TGTGCCAGCAGCTTAGGTGGGGACCGAACTCACAATGAGCAGTTCTTC.

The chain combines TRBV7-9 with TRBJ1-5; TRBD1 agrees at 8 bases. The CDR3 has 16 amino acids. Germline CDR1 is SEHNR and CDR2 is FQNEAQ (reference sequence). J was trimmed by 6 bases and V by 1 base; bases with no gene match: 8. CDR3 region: CASSLGTGSGGQPQHF. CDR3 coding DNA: TGTGCCAGCAGCTTAGGGACAGGGAGTGGTGGTCAGCCCCAGCATTTT.

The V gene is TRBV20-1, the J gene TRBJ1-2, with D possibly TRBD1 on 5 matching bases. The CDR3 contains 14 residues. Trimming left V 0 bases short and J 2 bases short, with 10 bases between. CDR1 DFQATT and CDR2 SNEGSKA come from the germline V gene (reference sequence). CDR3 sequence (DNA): TGCAGTGCTAGAGATCCGGCAGGGAACTATGGCTACACCTTC. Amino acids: CSARDPAGNYGYTF.

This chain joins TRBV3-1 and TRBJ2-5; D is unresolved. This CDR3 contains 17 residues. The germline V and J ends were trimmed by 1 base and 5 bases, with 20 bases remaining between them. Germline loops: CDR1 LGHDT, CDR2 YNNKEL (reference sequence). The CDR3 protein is CASSQGLFFVRSETQYF. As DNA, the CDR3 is TGTGCCAGCAGCCAAGGCCTTTTTTTTGTGAGATCGGAGACCCAGTACTTC.

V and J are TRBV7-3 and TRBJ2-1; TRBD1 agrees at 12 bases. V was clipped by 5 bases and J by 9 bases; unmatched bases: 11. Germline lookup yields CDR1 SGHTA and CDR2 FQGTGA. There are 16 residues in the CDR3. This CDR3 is CASSPLGQGAKVEQFF. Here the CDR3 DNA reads TGTGCCAGCAGCCCGTTGGGACAGGGGGCTAAGGTTGAGCAGTTCTTC.

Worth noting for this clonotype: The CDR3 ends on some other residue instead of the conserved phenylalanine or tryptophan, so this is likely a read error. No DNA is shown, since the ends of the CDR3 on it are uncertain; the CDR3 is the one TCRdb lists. CDR3 loop: CASSYEGLAGSL. This rearrangement joins TRBV6-6 to TRBJ2-1; the table's D call, TRBD2, was not checked against the DNA. Per germline, CDR1 MNHNY and CDR2 SVGAGI (reference sequence). The CDR3 adds up to 12 amino acids, both ends counted.

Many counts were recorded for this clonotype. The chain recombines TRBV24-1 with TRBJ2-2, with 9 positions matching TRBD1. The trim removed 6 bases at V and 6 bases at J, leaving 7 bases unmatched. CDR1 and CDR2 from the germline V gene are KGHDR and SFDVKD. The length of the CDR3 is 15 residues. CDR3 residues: CATSSGQGEAGELFF. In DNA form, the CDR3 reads TGTGCCACCAGTTCGGGACAGGGTGAGGCCGGGGAGCTGTTTTTT.